This entry is about one T cell receptor (beta chain). Its specificity is not known. These data are taken from a study of response to subunit inactivated influenza vaccine. Study findings and constraints: The study's authors posited that every seasonal influenza vaccination enlists few new T cells.

The CDR3 has 15 amino acids. Germline V CDR1 and CDR2: SGHVS, FQNEAQ. V shed 7 bases and J 5 bases; nucleotides not matched to a gene: 12. TCRdb independently ran MiXCR on the RT-PCR reads; one entry per CDR3 protein. The sample records roughly 790,000 distinct CDR3 sequences, about 20% being singletons. The sequencing used PBMCs from blood, collected more than 4 days after vaccination. This rearrangement joins TRBV7-8 to TRBJ2-3; 7 nucleotides match TRBD2. The sequence was collected from a man aged 50 to 59 who received an inactivated influenza vaccine. The CDR3 DNA follows: TGTGCCAGCATGCTCCTGGGAGGGGCATTAGATACGCAGTATTTT. Amino acids: CASMLLGGALDTQYF. Drawing the rest from reference TRBV7-8 and TRBJ2-3, the complete variable domain is GAGVSQSPRYKVAKRGQDVALRCDPISGHVSLFWYQQALGQGPEFLTYFQNEAQLDKSGLPSDRFFAERPEGSVSTLKIQRTQQEDSAVYLCASMLLGGALDTQYFGPGTRLTVL.